What follows is one T cell receptor beta chain and its context. This sample was taken from a study of blood T cell repertoires in COVID-19. Whole-study context: PBMCs, B-cell-depleted T cells, or T cells were the source of the cDNA or gDNA that made up the material.

In the authors' workflow: How many nucleated cells were present was estimated from reference gene primer amplification. Assay used: immunoSEQ multiplex PCR; TCRdb lists only in-frame clones, some missing. That table supplies the V and J calls and clone size; D and trimming were determined from the DNA. This sample has 65,000 to 90,000 clones, with approximately 80% found just once. Sequenced sample: peripheral blood. The receptor was isolated from a woman in her sixties or seventies with acute or convalescent COVID-19.

The DNA of the CDR3 is TGTGCCAGTAGCACATCAGGGACTAGCGTAAATACGCAGTATTTT. Protein: CASSTSGTSVNTQYF. The J gene is TRBJ2-3, the V gene TRBV19; 10 bases match TRBD2. Germline V gene lookup returns CDR1 LNHDA and CDR2 SQIVND (reference sequence). The CDR3 totals 15 residues. The ends lost 6 bases at V and 7 bases at J; junction bases unmatched: 10.